This T cell receptor beta chain was documented in a study of CD8+ T cells in alopecia areata. Study-wide context: Severity scoring for treated patients was based on the percentage of affected scalp area.

V lost 0 bases and J lost 7, with 7 bases in between. Germline V CDR1 and CDR2: GTSNPN, SVGIG (reference sequence). CDR3 length: 12 residues. Treatment: oral pan-JAK inhibitor, 5-10 mg twice daily. Extracted RNA was reverse transcribed into cDNA, the sequencing template. Clones were sequenced by immunoSEQ multiplex PCR, and TCRdb holds only the in-frame ones, with some missing. The table has around 150,000 clones, under 70% seen once; the top ten hold approximately 0.91%. V and J are TRBV30 and TRBJ2-1, with D tentatively TRBD1 or TRBD2 (5 bases each). The source was CD4+ T cells sorted from blood, collected at week 4, from a patient treated with tofacitinib. This TCR was sampled from a human donor with alopecia areata. The CDR3 loop reads CAWSVWGNEQFF. In nucleotides, the CDR3 is TGTGCCTGGAGTGTATGGGGGAATGAGCAGTTCTTC. The full variable domain, completed using reference TRBV30 and TRBJ2-1, is SQTIHQWPATLVQPVGSPLSLECTVEGTSNPNLYWYRQAAGRGLQLLFYSVGIGQISSEVPQNLSASRPQDRQFILSSKKLLLSDSGFYLCAWSVWGNEQFFGPGTRLTVL.